A selection of T cell receptor beta chains follows, all from one sample in a study of cytomegalovirus exposure and HLA in healthy donors. Clones were sequenced by immunoSEQ multiplex PCR, and TCRdb holds only the in-frame ones, with some missing. The repertoire includes under 200,000 clones, around three quarters of them detected once, and roughly 2% sits in the top ten. Source material: PBMCs. The receptors come from a man aged 25 to 40 in good health and CMV-seronegative. The CDR3 runs from the conserved cysteine through the conserved F or W. The order of the fields is J gene, V gene, CDR3 protein.

TRBJ2-1 TRBV11-3 CASSASRGNEQFF
TRBJ1-2 TRBV5-5 CASSLVQGAHYGYTF
TRBJ1-1 TRBV5-1 CASSRTGSTEAFF
TRBJ1-2 TRBV28 CASSLTWGVDSYTF
TRBJ2-7 TRBV2 CASTGTGGSGNEQYF
TRBJ2-7 TRBV11-1 CASSRTSSYEQYF
TRBJ1-1 TRBV29-1 CSVDRGMNTEAFF
TRBJ1-5 TRBV7-9 CASSLGQSNQPQHF
TRBJ2-7 TRBV11-2 CASSLRASGRLSYEQYF
TRBJ2-1 TRBV10-3 CAISSSGYNEQFF
TRBJ1-2 TRBV27 CASSLGGRPNYGYTF
TRBJ1-2 TRBV4-1 CASSQERGYTF
TRBJ2-2 TRBV19 CASSRTGLKLANTGELFF
TRBJ2-7 TRBV6-1 CASSPEGREGYEQYF
TRBJ2-1 TRBV9 CASSVEGADNEQFF
TRBJ2-5 TRBV7-9 CASRSDRGPRQETQYF
TRBJ2-1 TRBV27 CASSLRQSRSYNEQFF
TRBJ1-5 TRBV25-1 CASSEYGTVNQPQHF
TRBJ1-2 TRBV6-5 CASSSARPGNYGYTF
TRBJ2-7 TRBV28 CASSLTGGIYEQYF
TRBJ2-7 TRBV7-6 CASSSGTHTYEQYF
TRBJ2-7 TRBV7-9 CASSLKEPREQYF
TRBJ2-3 TRBV7-9 CAAEGTGSSTDTQYF
TRBJ2-1 TRBV4-1 CASTTGLAGNEQFF
TRBJ2-2 TRBV2 CASSDSRTGELFF
TRBJ2-2 TRBV28 CASRRTGPGELFF
TRBJ2-7 TRBV11-2 CASSLPTGSSYEQYF
TRBJ1-6 TRBV7-3 CASSFGENSPLHF
TRBJ2-3 TRBV6-1 CASSEGLAGGDTQYF
TRBJ2-2 TRBV30 CAWGGTVKGELFF
TRBJ2-5 TRBV7-9 CASSESQGQQETQYF
TRBJ2-6 TRBV27 CASSFLAGEGGANVLTF
TRBJ1-2 TRBV6-5 CASRSQPGGHYGYTF
TRBJ2-3 TRBV29-1 CSAFGGRGSDTQYF
TRBJ2-2 TRBV19 CASSRLAGLNTGELFF
TRBJ2-1 TRBV29-1 CSVRTGVIREQFF
TRBJ2-3 TRBV29-1 CSVGRDRGPDTQYF
TRBJ1-2 TRBV11-1 CASSVGQSYGYTF
TRBJ1-2 TRBV27 CASSRIWDTYNYGYTF
TRBJ2-3 TRBV7-2 CASSSSGRAIPDTQYF
TRBJ2-5 TRBV11-2 CASSLRNHIETQYF
TRBJ2-5 TRBV10-2 CASNLAGQGQETQYF
TRBJ2-7 TRBV2 CASSDGLAAHYEQYF
TRBJ1-5 TRBV15 CATSGFGGQPQHF